What follows is one T cell receptor (beta chain) and its context. What it binds is not known. Multiplex PCR employing 32 V and 13 J primers generated amplicons of the TCR beta CDR3. TCRdb reanalysed the multiplex PCR reads using MiXCR and keeps one entry per CDR3 protein. This sample has roughly 2,300 distinct CDR3 sequences, with 51% found just once. V was clipped by 2 bases and J by 4 bases, with 14 bases between them. CDR1 and CDR2 (germline): LNHDA, SQIVND (reference sequence). The CDR3 length is 15 residues. Bulk tumor genomic DNA, 500 to 600 ng per sample, was used as template. During surgery, several far-apart biopsies were obtained from every primary tumor. Undergoing curative surgery were patients whose non-small cell lung cancer was untreated and newly diagnosed. Patients newly diagnosed with non-small cell lung cancer and having curative-intent surgery served as donors. The data stem from a study of immune heterogeneity within non-small cell lung tumors. Study-level points and caveats: In tumor regions, T-cell clonality showed a moderate but significant correlation with local tumor mutational burden (R 0.3 to 0.35). Individual patients' high-frequency T-cell receptor beta clonotypes were largely distinct from one another.

This receptor was identified in a man aged 45-65 years with non-small cell lung cancer. The chain links TRBV19 to TRBJ1-1; the D is unclear. Sequencing input: lung tumor tissue. The CDR3 DNA sequence: TGTGCCAGTAGTATAAGGAGTCCCCTGGGCACTGAAGCTTTCTTT. This gives the protein CASSIRSPLGTEAFF.